Listed below are T cell receptor beta chains from one sample, sequenced in a study of shared clonotypes between healthy human individuals. The protocol was immunoSEQ multiplex PCR, while the TCRdb copy is restricted to in-frame clones and leaves out a portion. The repertoire holds about 2.1 million clones, over 85% seen once, with more than 1.5% in the top ten. Sequencing used naive CD8+ T cells from PBMCs. The receptors come from a man younger than 30 in good health. Some clones in this sample may be carry-over from other donors' samples. Each CDR3 is given with its conserved first and last residue. D genes are given only for firm matches. Size values are once, few and many counts, or a class for expanded clones, and some rows have none.

size	D	V	J	length	DNA	CDR3
NA	TRBD2	TRBV7-7	TRBJ2-3	16	TGTGCCAGCAGCCCCGGGGGACTAGCGTGGAGGGGTACGCAGTATTTT	CASSPGGLAWRGTQYF
NA	NA	TRBV7-2	TRBJ2-7	16	TGTGCCAGCAGCATCACCACAGCTTACAACTCCTACGAGCAGTACTTC	CASSITTAYNSYEQYF
once	NA	TRBV27	TRBJ1-1	13	TGTGCCAGCAGTATAAGGGGAGTAGGGCGAGCTTTCTTT	CASSIRGVGRAFF
NA	NA	TRBV15	TRBJ2-2	13	TGTGCCACCAGTCTAGAAAGGTCCGGGGAGCTGTTTTTT	CATSLERSGELFF
NA	NA	TRBV27	TRBJ1-1	14	TGTGCCAGCAGTTGGGGCCGGCAGTACACTGAAGCTTTCTTT	CASSWGRQYTEAFF
NA	NA	TRBV6-5	TRBJ2-1	15	TGTGCCAGCAGTTACGGTGGCGGCGGGCTCAATGAGCAGTTCTTC	CASSYGGGGLNEQFF
NA	NA	TRBV9	TRBJ2-1	15	TGTGCCAGCAGCGTAGGTCCGACACTGGACAATGAGCAGTTCTTC	CASSVGPTLDNEQFF
NA	NA	TRBV28	TRBJ1-5	12	TGTGCCAGCAGCATTGAAAATCAGCCCCAGCATTTT	CASSIENQPQHF
NA	NA	TRBV11-2	TRBJ2-7	16	TGTGCCAGCAGCTTAGATCTTAGGACTGCATCCTACGAGCAGTACTTC	CASSLDLRTASYEQYF
NA	NA	TRBV27	TRBJ1-2	14	TGTGCCAGCAGTTTAAGGGTTGGGAACTATGGCTACACCTTC	CASSLRVGNYGYTF
NA	TRBD1	TRBV7-9	TRBJ1-2	15	TGTGCCAGCAGCCGTCCCGGGACAGGTTCGGGGGGCTACACCTTC	CASSRPGTGSGGYTF
NA	TRBD2	TRBV5-1	TRBJ2-1	16	TGCGCCAGCAGCAACCTTCTGGCGGGAGGATACAATGAGCAGTTCTTC	CASSNLLAGGYNEQFF
NA	NA	TRBV10-3	TRBJ2-7	14	TGTGCCATCAGTGAGTCGCAAGGATCCTACGAGCAGTACTTC	CAISESQGSYEQYF
once	TRBD1	TRBV11-3	TRBJ2-1	16	TGTGCCAGCAGCAATAGACAGGGGGCCTCCTACAATGAGCAGTTCTTC	CASSNRQGASYNEQFF
NA	TRBD2	TRBV27	TRBJ2-3	17	TGTGCCAGCAGTTTATCAGCGGGGGCACATTACACAGATACGCAGTATTTT	CASSLSAGAHYTDTQYF
NA	NA	TRBV11-2	TRBJ2-7	13	TGTGCCAGCAGCTTAGGATTTTATAGCGAGCAGTACTTC	CASSLGFYSEQYF
NA	TRBD1	TRBV11-2	TRBJ2-1	16	TGTGCCAGCAGCTTAGGACAGGGGGCCCCCTACAATGAGCAGTTCTTC	CASSLGQGAPYNEQFF
NA	NA	TRBV10-3	TRBJ1-2	15	TGTGCCATCAGTGAGTCACGGGGATACGACTATGGCTACACCTTC	CAISESRGYDYGYTF
NA	NA	TRBV6-1	TRBJ2-2	13	TGTGCCAGCAAGGGTTTTAACACCGGGGAGCTGTTTTTT	CASKGFNTGELFF
NA	TRBD1	TRBV5-6	TRBJ2-3	18	TGTGCCAGCAGCTTGGTGGGACAGGGGACCGGCGGCACAGATACGCAGTATTTT	CASSLVGQGTGGTDTQYF